This T cell receptor beta chain originates from a study of T cell changes during pregnancy in multiple sclerosis. CDR3 length: 15 residues. In germline, CDR1 is MNHNS, CDR2 SASEGT. V dropped 0 bases and J dropped 5 bases, with 13 bases sitting between them. The data were produced by immunoSEQ multiplex PCR, yet TCRdb's version contains in-frame clones alone and is incomplete. The repertoire holds 100,000 or so clones, with about 93% as singletons. The source is a female donor with multiple sclerosis, enrolled in a pregnancy study. The rearrangement links TRBV6-1 to TRBJ1-2; tentative D call: TRBD1 (6 bases). Sequences were derived from peripheral blood, sampled in the first trimester of pregnancy. As DNA, the CDR3 is TGTGCCAGCAGTGAAGCCCCAGGGGCATATTATGGCTACACCTTC. Protein sequence: CASSEAPGAYYGYTF.